The T cell receptor beta chain under discussion was sequenced for a study of early T cells in non-severe SARS-CoV-2 infection. Study background: The authors sequenced bulk RNA from unsorted whole blood, leaving chains unpaired. Study results and caveats: Anti-spike CD8 specificities were favored by VDJdb matching, whose results missed private and CD4 specificities.

Each cDNA molecule carried a unique molecular identifier. From the 5' RACE reads, TCRdb called clonotypes with MiXCR, one entry per CDR3 protein. The sample has over 50,000 distinct CDR3 sequences, roughly 8.8% seen once. Remarks on this clonotype: What it binds is unknown.

Germline assignment: CDR1 SGHTA and CDR2 FQGNSA. Trimming left V 5 bases short and J 1 base short, with 8 bases between. The CDR3 is 13 amino acids. The V and J genes are TRBV7-2 and TRBJ2-5; no firm D call. The sequencing sample was made of whole blood. This TCR was sampled from an adult who was a healthcare worker with PCR-confirmed SARS-CoV-2 infection or an uninfected control (not recorded which). The CDR3 coding sequence is TGTGCCAGCAGCGAGGCGGTCCAAGAGACCCAGTACTTC. This sequence encodes CASSEAVQETQYF.